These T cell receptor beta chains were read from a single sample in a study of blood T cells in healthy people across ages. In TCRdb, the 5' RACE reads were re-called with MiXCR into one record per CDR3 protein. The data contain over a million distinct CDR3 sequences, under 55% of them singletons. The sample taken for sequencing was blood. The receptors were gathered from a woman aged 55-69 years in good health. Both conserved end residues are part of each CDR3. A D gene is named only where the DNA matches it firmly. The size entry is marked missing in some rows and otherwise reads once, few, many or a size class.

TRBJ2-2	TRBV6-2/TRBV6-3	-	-	CASINMNTGELFF	TGTGCCAGCATTAACATGAACACCGGGGAGCTGTTTTTT
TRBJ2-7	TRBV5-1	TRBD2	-	CASSLSQREDYYEQYF	TGCGCCAGCAGCTTGTCCCAGCGGGAGGATTACTACGAGCAGTACTTC
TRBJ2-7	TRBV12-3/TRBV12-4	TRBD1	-	CASSTGTVAYEQYF	TGTGCCAGCAGTACCGGGACAGTGGCCTACGAGCAGTACTTC
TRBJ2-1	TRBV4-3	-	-	CASSQMPNEQFF	TGCGCCAGCAGCCAGATGCCTAATGAGCAGTTCTTC
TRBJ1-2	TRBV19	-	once	CATEGGKGYTF	TGTGCCACCGAGGGAGGTAAAGGCTACACCTTC
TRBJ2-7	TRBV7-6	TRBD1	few	CASSPRAGQGTSYEQYF	TGTGCCAGCAGCCCTAGGGCCGGACAGGGGACCTCCTACGAGCAGTACTTC
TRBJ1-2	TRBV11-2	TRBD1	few	CASSLSTGAIYGYTF	TGTGCCAGCAGCTTAAGCACAGGGGCCATCTATGGCTACACCTTC
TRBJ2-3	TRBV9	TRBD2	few	CASSGSLAGGQETDTQYF	TGTGCCAGCAGCGGCAGCCTAGCGGGAGGCCAAGAGACAGATACGCAGTATTTT
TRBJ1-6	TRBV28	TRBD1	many	CASSLGDRGNSPLHF	TGTGCCAGCAGTTTAGGGGACAGGGGGAATTCACCCCTCCACTTT
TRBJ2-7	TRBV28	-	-	CASSFSRQSGYGQYF	TGTGCCAGCAGTTTTAGTCGACAGTCCGGGTACGGGCAGTACTTC
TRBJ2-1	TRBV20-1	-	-	CSAVESHNEQFF	TGCAGTGCTGTCGAGTCCCACAATGAGCAGTTCTTC
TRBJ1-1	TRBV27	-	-	CASSPPGNEAFF	TGTGCCAGCAGTCCCCCGGGTAATGAAGCTTTCTTT
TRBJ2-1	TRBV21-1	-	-	CARGSDSDNNEQFF	TGTGCCAGGGGGTCGGACAGTGACAACAATGAGCAGTTCTTC
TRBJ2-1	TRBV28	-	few	CASTEIAYNEQFF	TGTGCCAGCACGGAGATCGCCTACAATGAGCAGTTCTTC
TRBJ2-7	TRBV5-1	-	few	CASSLGGTVSYEQYF	TGCGCCAGCAGCTTGGGGGGAACAGTCTCCTACGAGCAGTACTTC
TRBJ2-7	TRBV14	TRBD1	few	CASSQVGTGSYEQYF	TGTGCCAGCAGCCAAGTCGGGACAGGGTCTTACGAGCAGTACTTC
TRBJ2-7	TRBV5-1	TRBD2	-	CASSQRLAGEGEQYF	TGCGCCAGCAGCCAAAGACTAGCGGGAGAAGGAGAGCAGTACTTC
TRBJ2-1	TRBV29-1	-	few	CSAIAAGGRWDEQFF	TGCAGCGCCATAGCGGCAGGGGGTAGGTGGGATGAGCAGTTCTTC
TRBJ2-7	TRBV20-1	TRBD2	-	CSASGAGGPYEQYF	TGCAGTGCTTCAGGGGCGGGAGGGCCCTACGAGCAGTACTTC
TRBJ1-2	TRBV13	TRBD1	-	CASSLRTGQAYGYTF	TGTGCCAGCAGTCTCCGGACAGGGCAGGCCTATGGCTACACCTTC
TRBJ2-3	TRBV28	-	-	CASSPSRGMGTDTQYF	TGTGCCAGCAGTCCTAGCCGGGGGATGGGCACAGATACGCAGTATTTT
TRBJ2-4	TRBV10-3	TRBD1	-	CAITQEGASLKRYF	TGTGCCATCACTCAAGAGGGGGCATCATTGAAGAGGTACTTC
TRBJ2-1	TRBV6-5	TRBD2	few	CASSSPGLAGGGAYNEQFF	TGTGCCAGCAGTTCCCCGGGACTAGCGGGAGGGGGCGCCTACAATGAGCAGTTCTTC
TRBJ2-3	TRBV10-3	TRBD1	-	CAINGQAETSTDTQYF	TGTGCCATCAACGGACAGGCCGAGACTAGCACAGATACGCAGTATTTT
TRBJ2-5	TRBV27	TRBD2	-	CASSSDLAGRQETQYF	TGTGCCAGCAGTTCTGACCTAGCGGGGCGACAAGAGACCCAGTACTTC
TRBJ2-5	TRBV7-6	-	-	CASSLNSGPQETQYF	TGTGCCAGCAGCTTAAACTCGGGGCCACAAGAGACCCAGTACTTC
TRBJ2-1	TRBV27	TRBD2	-	CASSLVPGTSGSGNEQFF	TGTGCCAGCAGTTTAGTCCCCGGGACTAGCGGGAGTGGCAATGAGCAGTTCTTC
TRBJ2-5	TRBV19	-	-	CASSISRGLETQYF	TGTGCCAGTAGTATAAGCCGGGGATTGGAGACCCAGTACTTC
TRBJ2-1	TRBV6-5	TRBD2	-	CASSYSGRDNEQFF	TGTGCCAGCAGTTACTCAGGGAGGGACAATGAGCAGTTCTTC
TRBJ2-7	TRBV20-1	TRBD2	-	CSARAGTREQYF	TGCAGTGCTAGAGCAGGGACTAGAGAGCAGTACTTC
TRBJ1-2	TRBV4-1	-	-	CASSQDAGGQYGYTF	TGCGCCAGCAGCCAAGATGCTGGGGGACAATATGGCTACACCTTC
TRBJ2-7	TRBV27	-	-	CASKAAGSYEQYF	TGTGCCAGCAAAGCAGCCGGATCCTACGAGCAGTACTTC
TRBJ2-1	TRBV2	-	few	CASSPERDSINEQFF	TGTGCCAGCAGTCCCGAGCGAGACTCCATCAATGAGCAGTTCTTC
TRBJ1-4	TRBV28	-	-	CASRRKEGSAEKLFF	TGTGCCAGCAGACGGAAGGAGGGGTCGGCTGAAAAACTGTTTTTT
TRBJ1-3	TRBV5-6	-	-	CASNLGGTSGNTIYF	TGTGCCAGCAATTTGGGGGGGACCTCTGGAAACACCATATATTTT
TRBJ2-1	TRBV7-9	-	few	CASSVVGDWVQFF	TGTGCCAGCAGCGTAGTAGGGGACTGGGTGCAGTTCTTC
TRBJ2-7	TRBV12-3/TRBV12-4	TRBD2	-	CASSPGLAASSYEQYF	TGTGCCAGCAGTCCCGGACTAGCGGCAAGCTCCTACGAGCAGTACTTC
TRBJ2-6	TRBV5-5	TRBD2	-	CASSLGWGGSSGANVLTF	TGTGCCAGCAGCTTGGGGTGGGGAGGGAGCTCTGGGGCCAACGTCCTGACTTTC
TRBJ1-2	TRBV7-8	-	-	CASSLAGGRGNFYGYTF	TGTGCCAGCAGCTTAGCGGGGGGCAGGGGAAACTTTTATGGCTACACCTTC
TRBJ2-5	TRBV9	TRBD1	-	CASNELGQDQETQYF	TGTGCCAGCAACGAACTGGGACAGGACCAAGAGACCCAGTACTTC
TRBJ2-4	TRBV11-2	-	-	CASSPVWSGAKNIQYF	TGTGCCAGCAGCCCCGTCTGGTCGGGAGCCAAAAACATTCAGTACTTC
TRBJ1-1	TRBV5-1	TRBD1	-	CASSWNPGQGGTEAFF	TGCGCCAGCAGCTGGAATCCGGGACAGGGAGGCACTGAAGCTTTCTTT